A single sample is the source of the 8 T cell receptor beta chains below, sequenced in a study of T cell changes during pregnancy in multiple sclerosis. Some clones are missing from TCRdb's copy, which holds only in-frame ones; the method was immunoSEQ multiplex PCR. The sample consists of about 100,000 clones, about 89% of them appearing once. Material: peripheral blood, obtained after pregnancy. Receptors originate from a female donor with multiple sclerosis, enrolled in a pregnancy study.

The chain has TRBV6-1 and TRBJ2-5, with D tentatively TRBD2 (7 bases). CDR1 is MNHNS and CDR2 is SASEGT in the germline V gene. This CDR3 is built from 13 residues. V lost 7 bases and J 5 bases, leaving 14 bases between the germline ends. This chain's CDR3 is CASTVGGRETQYF. DNA of the CDR3: TGTGCCAGCACCGTGGGGGGGCGGGAGACCCAGTACTTC.

This chain uses TRBV2 with TRBJ2-6; D is possibly TRBD1 (5 bases). The germline V gene encodes CDR1 SNHLY and CDR2 FYNNEI. Trimming left V 8 bases short and J 0 bases short, with 14 bases between. There are 16 residues in the CDR3. The CDR3 reads CASRPWGNSGANVLTF. The CDR3 DNA reads TGTGCCAGCCGCCCCTGGGGCAACTCTGGGGCCAACGTCCTGACTTTC.

The chain combines TRBV10-3 with TRBJ2-7; TRBD2 might be the D (6 bases). The germline V gene encodes CDR1 ENHRY and CDR2 SYGVKD. The CDR3 is 11 amino acids. V was clipped by 10 bases and J by 2 bases, with 9 bases between them. The CDR3 nucleotides read TGTGCCACGGGGGTCCCCTACGAGCAGTACTTC. The encoded protein is CATGVPYEQYF.

This clone was detected once. This chain uses TRBV6-5 with TRBJ1-2, with a tentative D call TRBD1 (6 bases). With 5 bases removed from V and 2 bases from J, the gap between germline ends came to 9 bases. The CDR3 is 13 residues long. Germline-derived CDR1 and CDR2 are MNHEY and SVGAGI. The CDR3 is CASSDQGNYGYTF. The CDR3 DNA follows: TGTGCCAGCAGTGACCAGGGGAACTATGGCTACACCTTC.

The genes are TRBV29-1 and TRBJ1-1, with 9 bases fitting TRBD1. This CDR3 comprises 13 residues. Germline CDR1 reads SQVTM; CDR2 reads ANQGSEA. V shed 6 bases and J 3 bases; nucleotides not matched to a gene: 5. CDR3 sequence reads: CSVTGQGHTEAFF. As DNA, the CDR3 is TGCAGCGTAACTGGACAGGGGCACACTGAAGCTTTCTTT.

This chain connects TRBV11-3 to TRBJ2-7; 8 bases match TRBD1. Per the germline V gene, CDR1 is SGHNT and CDR2 is YENEEA. Losses at the gene ends were 2 bases for V and 11 bases for J; bases not matched to a gene: 8. The CDR3 is 13 residues long. The CDR3 region has the DNA TGTGCCAGCAGCTTAAGGCAGGGGGCGAGGAAGTACTTC. Its protein product is CASSLRQGARKYF.

The V gene is TRBV9, the J gene TRBJ1-2; D not resolved. The CDR3 covers 12 residues. Trimming left V 2 bases short and J 1 base short, with 3 bases between. The germline V gene encodes CDR1 SGDLS and CDR2 YYNGEE. This CDR3 is CASSVSNYGYTF. The CDR3 bases are TGTGCCAGCAGCGTCAGTAACTATGGCTACACCTTC.

This chain links TRBV7-9 with TRBJ2-7, with TRBD2 matching over 7 bases. The CDR3 is 14 residues long. With 5 bases clipped from V and 4 bases from J, the junction kept 8 bases outside the gene matches. Germline CDR1 SEHNR, CDR2 FQNEAQ (reference sequence). The CDR3 coding sequence is TGTGCCAGCAGCGGGTTGCCGGGGGGTTACGAGCAGTACTTC. This encodes CASSGLPGGYEQYF.